Listed here are 3 T cell receptor beta chains from one sample, sequenced in a study of control samples from healthy donors and cancer patients. Profiling relied on immunoSEQ multiplex PCR, and the TCRdb table lists in-frame clones only, not all of them. The profile shows under 15,000 clones, around 89% of them singletons. The sample consisted of formalin-fixed, paraffin-embedded tissue. Source of these receptors: a male donor with melanoma.

The gene calls are TRBV16 and TRBJ1-1; the D gene is possibly TRBD1 (6 bases). Per germline, CDR1 KGHSY and CDR2 FQNENV. CDR3 length equals 15 residues. V lost 1 base, J lost 1 base, and 10 bases lay in between. CDR3 bases: TGTGCCAGCAGCCAATGGGGGCGGACGAACACTGAAGCTTTCTTT. Amino acid sequence: CASSQWGRTNTEAFF.

This chain links TRBV5-1 with TRBJ2-2; D is ambiguous. V lost 1 base and J lost 3, with 10 bases in between. This CDR3 spans 15 amino acids. The germline CDR1 and CDR2 sequences are SGHRS and YFSETQ. Written as DNA, the CDR3 is TGCGCCAGCAGCTTGCGGTTAGCTGACACCGGGGAGCTGTTTTTT. This translates into CASSLRLADTGELFF.

The table lists this clone with a count of one. The chain uses TRBV14 and TRBJ1-2, with D perhaps matching TRBD1 (5 bases). The CDR3 runs to 13 residues. The germline CDR1 and CDR2 sequences are SGHDN and FVKESK. Trimming removed 1 base from V and 6 bases from J, with 9 bases in between. CDR3 in DNA: TGTGCCAGCAGCCAAGGGCGAGGGGATGGCTACACCTTC. Protein sequence: CASSQGRGDGYTF.